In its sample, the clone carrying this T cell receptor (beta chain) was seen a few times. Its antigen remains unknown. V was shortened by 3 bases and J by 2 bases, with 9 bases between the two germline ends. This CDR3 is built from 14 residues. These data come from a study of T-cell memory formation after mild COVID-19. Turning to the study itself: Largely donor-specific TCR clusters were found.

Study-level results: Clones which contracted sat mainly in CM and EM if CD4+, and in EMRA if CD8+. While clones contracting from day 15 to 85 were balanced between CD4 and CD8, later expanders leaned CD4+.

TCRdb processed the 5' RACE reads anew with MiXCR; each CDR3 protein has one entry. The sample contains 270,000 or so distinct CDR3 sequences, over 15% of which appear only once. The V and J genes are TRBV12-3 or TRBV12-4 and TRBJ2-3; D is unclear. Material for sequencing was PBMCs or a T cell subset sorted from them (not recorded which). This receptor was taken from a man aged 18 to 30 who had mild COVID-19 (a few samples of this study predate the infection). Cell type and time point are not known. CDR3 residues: CASSFGRYTDTQYF. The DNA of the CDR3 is TGTGCCAGCAGTTTCGGCAGGTACACAGATACGCAGTATTTT.